The 25 T cell receptor beta chains in this list originate from one sample, sequenced in a study of blood T cell repertoires in COVID-19. Clones were sequenced by immunoSEQ multiplex PCR, and TCRdb holds only the in-frame ones, with some missing. The sample lists 220,000 or so clones; 86% were seen once. Sequences were obtained from PBMCs or T cells enriched from blood (not recorded which). These receptors all come from a woman in her forties or fifties who had recovered from COVID-19.

The rearrangement joins TRBV13 to TRBJ2-1; TRBD2 is a possible D gene (5 bases). Germline CDR1 is PRHDT and CDR2 is FYEKMQ (reference sequence). This CDR3 contains 14 residues. Trimming removed 2 bases from V and 6 bases from J, with 11 bases in between. The CDR3 DNA reads TGTGCCAGCAGCTTACAAGGACTCACCAATGAGCAGTTCTTC. It codes for CASSLQGLTNEQFF.

This chain joins TRBV24-1 and TRBJ2-2; TRBD1 is a possible D gene (5 bases). V dropped 1 base and J dropped 0 bases, with 5 bases sitting between them. Germline V CDR1 and CDR2: KGHDR, SFDVKD. This CDR3 has 15 amino acids. CDR3 sequence reads: CATSDFRANTGELFF. The CDR3, as DNA: TGTGCCACCAGTGATTTCAGGGCGAACACCGGGGAGCTGTTTTTT.

The chain links TRBV19 to TRBJ2-1; D unresolved. This CDR3 has 12 amino acids. Germline loops: CDR1 LNHDA, CDR2 SQIVND (reference sequence). V was cut by 4 bases and J by 9 bases, with 10 bases left in between. CDR3: CASSTSRGEQFF. CDR3 in DNA: TGTGCCAGTAGTACTAGTCGTGGTGAGCAGTTCTTC.

The chain recombines TRBV7-9 with TRBJ1-3, with no clear D. V was cut by 3 bases and J by 2 bases, with 8 bases left in between. CDR1 and CDR2 (germline): SEHNR, FQNEAQ (reference sequence). The CDR3 is 14 amino acids. CDR3 loop: CASSFQAAGNTIYF. DNA of the CDR3: TGTGCCAGCAGCTTCCAGGCAGCTGGAAACACCATATATTTT.

V is TRBV19 and J is TRBJ2-7; 8 nucleotides line up with TRBD2. Per the germline V gene, CDR1 is LNHDA and CDR2 is SQIVND (reference sequence). The CDR3 covers 15 residues. The ends lost 5 bases at V and 3 bases at J; junction bases unmatched: 9. CDR3 residues: CASSPGVAGLYEQYF. For the CDR3, the DNA is TGTGCCAGTAGTCCCGGGGTAGCGGGACTCTACGAGCAGTACTTC.

The chain joins TRBV6-5 to TRBJ2-1; 9 bases map to TRBD2. With V trimmed by 3 bases and J by 5 bases, 5 bases remained unmatched. CDR3 length equals 15 residues. Germline V gene data show CDR1 as MNHEY and CDR2 as SVGAGI. CDR3 amino acids: CASSYYSGGNNEQFF. DNA for the CDR3: TGTGCCAGCAGTTATTATAGCGGGGGAAACAATGAGCAGTTCTTC.

V usage is TRBV2 and J usage is TRBJ2-6; TRBD1 is a possible D gene (5 bases). The CDR3 loop spans 15 amino acids. Germline lookup yields CDR1 SNHLY and CDR2 FYNNEI. V lost 5 bases to trimming and J lost 0 bases, with 8 bases between them. CDR3 protein: CASSPQGSGANVLTF. The CDR3 nucleotides are TGTGCCAGCAGTCCCCAGGGCTCTGGGGCCAACGTCCTGACTTTC.

This clone was counted once. Other nucleotide sequences from this sample produce the same CDR3. The rearrangement uses TRBV19 and TRBJ2-7; 10 bases match TRBD2. Germline CDR1 reads LNHDA; CDR2 reads SQIVND (reference sequence). The V segment lost 4 bases and the J segment 3 bases; nucleotides outside the gene matches: 3. The CDR3 is 14 amino acids. DNA for the CDR3: TGTGCCAGTAGTACTAGCGGGGGAAACTACGAGCAGTACTTC. This translates into CASSTSGGNYEQYF.

V is TRBV5-8 and J is TRBJ1-2; 9 bases align to TRBD1. Per the germline V gene, CDR1 is SGHTS and CDR2 is YDEGEE. After removal of 4 bases from V and 8 bases from J, the junction contained 9 bases not matched to a gene. CDR3 size: 14 residues. The CDR3 loop is CASSPRTGESGYTF. The CDR3 DNA follows: TGTGCCAGCAGCCCTAGGACAGGGGAATCCGGCTACACCTTC. Filled out from reference TRBV5-8 and TRBJ1-2, the complete variable domain reads EAGVTQSPTHLIKTRGQQATLRCSPISGHTSVYWYQQALGLGLQFLLWYDEGEERNRGNFPPRFSGRQFPNYSSELNVNALELEDSALYLCASSPRTGESGYTFGSGTRLTVV.

The chain is built from TRBV6-2 or TRBV6-3 and TRBJ2-7; D is unclear. V shed 2 bases and J shed 0 bases, with 11 bases lying between them. The germline V gene has CDR1 MNHEY and CDR2 SVGEGT. The CDR3 spans 15 residues. Here the CDR3 DNA reads TGTGCCAGCAGTTACCGCGTCCCAACCTCCTACGAGCAGTACTTC. Translation: CASSYRVPTSYEQYF.

The V call is TRBV6-6, the J call TRBJ1-1; tentatively, D is TRBD1 (6 bases). Trimming stripped 2 bases from V and 4 bases from J, with 14 bases between. Germline assignment: CDR1 MNHNY and CDR2 SVGAGI (reference sequence). The CDR3 contains 15 residues. The CDR3 loop reads CASSYERGTGTEAFF. In DNA form, the CDR3 reads TGTGCCAGCAGTTACGAAAGGGGGACGGGCACTGAAGCTTTCTTT.

The chain employs TRBV10-3 and TRBJ1-5; TRBD1 matches 9 bases. CDR3 length equals 16 residues. J lost 6 bases, V lost 4 bases, and 10 bases had no gene match. Germline V lookup: CDR1 ENHRY, CDR2 SYGVKD. Here the CDR3 reads CAISGTPGQGGQPQHF. The CDR3 nucleotides read TGTGCCATCAGTGGGACCCCGGGACAGGGAGGTCAGCCCCAGCATTTT.

The chain uses TRBV19 and TRBJ1-2, with 8 bases lining up with TRBD1. CDR1 and CDR2 (germline): LNHDA, SQIVND (reference sequence). Unmatched junction bases numbered 10, after V lost 9 bases and J lost 7 bases. This CDR3 spans 13 amino acids. The CDR3 nucleotides read TGTGCCAGCTTGGGACAGGAGGATCTTGGCTACACCTTC. Its protein is CASLGQEDLGYTF.

This sequence joins TRBV4-1 and TRBJ1-5, with D perhaps TRBD1 (6 bases). Trimming took off 4 bases at V and 0 bases at J, with 22 bases between the two ends. Germline CDR1 and CDR2: MGHRA and YSYEKL. The CDR3 loop spans 19 amino acids. The CDR3 DNA reads as TGCGCCAGCAGCCGGGCCGGACAGCCCGCTTACAATAGCAATCAGCCCCAGCATTTT. Amino acid sequence: CASSRAGQPAYNSNQPQHF.

V and J are TRBV10-3 and TRBJ1-2; 8 bases line up with TRBD1. V shed 0 bases, J shed 5 bases, and the junction held 11 bases outside the gene matches. This CDR3 comprises 17 residues. The germline V gene has CDR1 ENHRY and CDR2 SYGVKD. The CDR3 spells CAISESAGGTLTYGYTF. The CDR3 DNA reads as TGTGCCATCAGTGAGTCGGCAGGGGGCACACTTACTTATGGCTACACCTTC.

The gene calls are TRBV27 and TRBJ2-1; TRBD2 is a possible D gene (7 bases). Germline V gene data show CDR1 as MNHEY and CDR2 as SMNVEV (reference sequence). CDR3 length equals 18 residues. V was shortened by 3 bases and J by 5 bases, with 23 bases between the two germline ends. CDR3 loop: CASSLWGGGSYTDNEQFF. The CDR3 DNA reads TGTGCCAGCAGTTTGTGGGGGGGCGGGAGCTATACAGACAATGAGCAGTTCTTC.

J is TRBJ2-1 and V is TRBV19, with TRBD2 as a possible D gene (6 bases). This CDR3 region has 14 residues. Germline V gene sequence: CDR1 LNHDA, CDR2 SQIVND (reference sequence). The ends were cut back, 7 bases at V and 0 bases at J, with 10 bases in the middle. The CDR3 sequence is CASTRGNSYNEQFF. The CDR3, as DNA: TGTGCCAGTACCCGGGGGAACTCCTACAATGAGCAGTTCTTC.

V and J are TRBV30 and TRBJ1-5; possible D gene TRBD1, 6 bases. The CDR3 runs to 15 residues. The germline CDR1 and CDR2 sequences are GTSNPN and SVGIG (reference sequence). Trimming shortened V by 0 bases and J by 2 bases, and 11 bases separated the two germline ends. The CDR3 protein is CAWSVPGGRNQPQHF. For the CDR3, the DNA is TGTGCCTGGAGTGTACCCGGGGGGCGCAATCAGCCCCAGCATTTT.

This clone showed up just once. This rearrangement joins TRBV7-8 to TRBJ2-5; D perhaps matches TRBD1 (7 bases). This CDR3 has 15 residues. V was trimmed by 1 base and J by 5 bases, leaving 14 bases between them. Germline loops: CDR1 SGHVS, CDR2 FQNEAQ. CDR3 nucleotides: TGTGCCAGCAGCTTAGAAGGGGGCCTAGCGGAGACCCAGTACTTC. It specifies CASSLEGGLAETQYF.

The V gene is TRBV6-5, the J gene TRBJ2-2, with TRBD2 matching over 9 bases. CDR3 size: 15 residues. V gave up 6 bases and J gave up 6 bases; unmatched junction bases: 8. Germline V gene sequence: CDR1 MNHEY, CDR2 SVGAGI. The chain's CDR3 is CASRLGLAFSGELFF. The CDR3 DNA sequence: TGTGCCAGCAGGCTCGGACTAGCGTTCTCCGGGGAGCTGTTTTTT.

This clone was recorded at least ten times. This chain uses TRBV5-1 with TRBJ2-3; weak D call: TRBD1 (7 bases). CDR1 and CDR2 (germline): SGHRS, YFSETQ. Trimming left V 4 bases short and J 1 base short, with 13 bases between. The CDR3 is 15 amino acids. CDR3 sequence (DNA): TGCGCCAGCAGCCGCCAGGGGGAGGGCACAGATACGCAGTATTTT. Amino acid sequence: CASSRQGEGTDTQYF.

This clone was recorded once. V and J are TRBV11-2 and TRBJ1-2; 9 bases are a match to TRBD1. CDR1 SGHAT and CDR2 FQNNGV come from the germline V gene. V was clipped by 4 bases and J by 4 bases; unmatched bases: 13. The CDR3 extends over 17 amino acids. CDR3 DNA: TGTGCCAGCAGCTCCCCAAAAACCGGGACAGGGCTCTATGGCTACACCTTC. This sequence encodes CASSSPKTGTGLYGYTF. The complete variable domain, with remaining parts taken from reference TRBV11-2 and TRBJ1-2, reads EAGVAQSPRYKIIEKRQSVAFWCNPISGHATLYWYQQILGQGPKLLIQFQNNGVVDDSQLPKDRFSAERLKGVDSTLKIQPAKLEDSAVYLCASSSPKTGTGLYGYTFGSGTRLTVV.

The chain recombines TRBV5-6 with TRBJ1-5; no clear D. The V end lost 3 bases, the J end lost 1 base, and 14 bases lay between the germline ends. CDR1 and CDR2 from the germline V gene are SGHDT and YYEEEE. The CDR3 is 16 amino acids. This chain's CDR3 is CASSSQVGRSNQPQHF. In DNA, the CDR3 is TGTGCCAGCAGCTCACAAGTGGGCCGGAGCAATCAGCCCCAGCATTTT.

CDR3 residues: CASKPSSNQPQHF. The DNA of the CDR3 is TGTGCCAGCAAACCGAGTAGCAATCAGCCCCAGCATTTT. The V and J genes are TRBV28 and TRBJ1-5; D is unclear. This CDR3 has 13 amino acids. Trimming took 7 bases from V and 0 from J, leaving 7 bases between them. Germline V gives CDR1 MDHEN, CDR2 SYDVKM.

The chain joins TRBV12-3 or TRBV12-4 to TRBJ1-2, with 8 nucleotides matching TRBD1. V lost 5 bases to trimming and J lost 7 bases; unmatched junction nucleotides: 6. The CDR3 spans 13 residues. CDR3 sequence: CASSPTGGGGYTF. DNA of the CDR3: TGTGCCAGCAGTCCTACAGGGGGGGGTGGCTACACCTTC.